The clone carrying this TCR beta chain was counted ten times or more. Its antigen is not known. With 6 bases removed from V and 7 bases from J, the gap between germline ends came to 13 bases. The germline V gene encodes CDR1 SNHLY and CDR2 FYNNEI. This CDR3 is 13 amino acids long. Clinicians diagnosed patients from clinical symptoms, serum thyroxine and TRAb, thyroid ultrasound and orbital computed tomography. Before ophthalmopathy appeared, progressors gave blood at initial hyperthyroidism diagnosis. The source of the sample is a study of T cells in Graves' hyperthyroidism and ophthalmopathy. Regarding the study as a whole: Blood shared most expanded thyroid clonotypes above 0.001.

The TCR beta CDR3 regions underwent amplification using RNA transcripts as the source. HTBI primers were the set used in a first-round RT-PCR of the TCR CDR3. One entry per CDR3 protein, called by TCRdb with MiXCR from the multiplex PCR reads. The profile shows around 700,000 distinct CDR3 sequences, over 15% of them singletons. The genes are TRBV2 and TRBJ2-1; D gene ambiguous. The specimen was blood. This receptor was obtained from a woman in her forties or fifties with Graves' hyperthyroidism that later progressed to Graves' ophthalmopathy. The CDR3 coding sequence is TGTGCCAGCAGCCCCACACATGGGAATGAGCAGTTCTTC. Protein: CASSPTHGNEQFF.